One and the same sample provided the 8 T cell receptor beta chains below, sequenced in a study of blood T cells in healthy people across ages. Alongside a J-beta primer mix, a sample-barcoded 5' primer served in a second PCR lasting 7 to 11 cycles. Each CDR3 protein is one row after TCRdb ran MiXCR on the 5' RACE reads. The data hold roughly 730,000 distinct CDR3 sequences, with more than 50% observed a single time. Sequenced input: blood. The receptors originated from a man in his forties in good health.

The sample holds a few counts of this clonotype. In nucleotides, the CDR3 is TGTGCCAGCAGTGGACCTCAGGGCGCTGGGGCCAACGTCCTGACTTTC. Its protein product is CASSGPQGAGANVLTF. The V gene is TRBV2, the J gene TRBJ2-6, with a possible D match to TRBD1 (5 bases). The germline V gene has CDR1 SNHLY and CDR2 FYNNEI. The CDR3 spans 16 residues. The V end was cut by 4 bases, the J end by 2 bases, with 12 bases between.

This sequence joins TRBV5-1 and TRBJ2-3; 8 nucleotides agree with TRBD2. J lost 6 bases, V lost 2 bases, and 14 bases had no gene match. The CDR3 consists of 17 residues. Looked up from germline, CDR1 is SGHRS and CDR2 is YFSETQ. CDR3 nucleotides: TGCGCCAGCAGCTTCCGTGAGCGGGAGCGCCCAGTTGATACGCAGTATTTT. This encodes CASSFRERERPVDTQYF.

The rearrangement joins TRBV6-2 or TRBV6-3 to TRBJ2-5; perhaps D is TRBD1 or TRBD2 (5 bases each). TRBJ2-7 matches the DNA end more closely, so the J call is doubtful. Looked up from germline, CDR1 is MNHEY and CDR2 is SVGEGT. The CDR3 is 14 amino acids. The CDR3 reads CASTERTGTSEQYF. DNA for the CDR3: TGTGCCAGCACCGAGAGGACCGGGACCTCCGAGCAGTACTTC.

V and J are TRBV27 and TRBJ2-3; D ambiguous. Germline values: CDR1 MNHEY, CDR2 SMNVEV (reference sequence). The CDR3 has 15 amino acids. The V end was cut by 5 bases, the J end by 0 bases, with 12 bases between. The CDR3 is CASSADGHSTDTQYF. The CDR3 DNA follows: TGTGCCAGCAGTGCAGACGGCCATAGCACAGATACGCAGTATTTT.

The rearrangement joins TRBV5-8 to TRBJ2-3; D possibly matches TRBD1 or TRBD2 (6 bases each). This CDR3 is 16 amino acids long. Germline CDR1 is SGHTS and CDR2 is YDEGEE. V was shortened by 4 bases and J by 1 base, with 16 bases between the two germline ends. CDR3 residues: CASSKEGHGGTDTQYF. The CDR3 DNA sequence: TGTGCCAGCAGCAAGGAGGGACACGGAGGCACAGATACGCAGTATTTT. The full variable domain, rest sourced from reference TRBV5-8 and TRBJ2-3, is EAGVTQSPTHLIKTRGQQATLRCSPISGHTSVYWYQQALGLGLQFLLWYDEGEERNRGNFPPRFSGRQFPNYSSELNVNALELEDSALYLCASSKEGHGGTDTQYFGPGTRLTVL.

The chain is built from TRBV5-6 and TRBJ2-7; tentative D call: TRBD1 (5 bases). Germline-derived CDR1 and CDR2 are SGHDT and YYEEEE. V was cut by 2 bases and J by 5 bases, with 20 bases left in between. This CDR3 is 16 amino acids long. CDR3 sequence (DNA): TGTGCCAGCAGCTTTGCCTCGGCGGACAAGGTAAACGAGCAGTACTTC. Translation: CASSFASADKVNEQYF. The full variable domain, completed using reference TRBV5-6 and TRBJ2-7, is DAGVTQSPTHLIKTRGQQVTLRCSPKSGHDTVSWYQQALGQGPQFIFQYYEEEERQRGNFPDRFSGHQFPNYSSELNVNALLLGDSALYLCASSFASADKVNEQYFGPGTRLTVT.

The rearrangement links TRBV10-3 to TRBJ1-1; the D gene is possibly TRBD1 (6 bases). V lost 3 bases and J 3 bases, leaving 20 bases between the germline ends. CDR3 size: 17 residues. Germline CDR1 is ENHRY and CDR2 is SYGVKD. The CDR3 nucleotides read TGTGCCATCAGTGACCCGGGGAGGGCCCCAGGGGACACTGAAGCTTTCTTT. Its translation is CAISDPGRAPGDTEAFF.

J is TRBJ2-4 and V is TRBV28; TRBD1 agrees at 8 bases. The DNA end is a closer match to TRBJ2-5, so the J assignment may be wrong. Per germline, CDR1 MDHEN and CDR2 SYDVKM. This CDR3 comprises 16 residues. This CDR3 reads CASFSLSGGKGETQYF. The DNA for the CDR3 is TGTGCCAGCTTCAGCCTTTCAGGGGGCAAGGGAGAGACCCAGTACTTC.